This T cell receptor beta chain was observed in a study of shared clonotypes between healthy human individuals. This clone was seen a handful of times. CDR1 and CDR2 (germline): SGHKS, YYEKEE (reference sequence). V was pared by 9 bases and J by 5 bases, with 11 bases of the junction left unmatched. The length of the CDR3 is 15 residues. Libraries were prepared by immunoSEQ multiplex PCR; TCRdb keeps only in-frame clonotypes and omits some of them. The sample has a few hundred thousand clones, over 65% seen once. The V gene is TRBV5-5, the J gene TRBJ2-3; the match to TRBD2 covers 11 bases. The TCR originated in a man younger than 40 in good health. The source material was memory CD4+ T cells sorted from blood. Subset in this sample: CD45RA-negative fraction. CDR3 sequence: CATTPGLAALDTQYF. For the CDR3, the DNA is TGTGCCACTACTCCGGGACTAGCGGCGTTAGATACGCAGTATTTT.